This T cell receptor beta chain comes out of a study of molecular identifiers for immune sequencing clone quantification. Findings and limits, study-wide: Clone sizes could be underestimated for highly expanded clones when identical TCR molecules share a barcode.

Notes on this clonotype: No antigen is known for it.

From germline, CDR1 is SGHRS and CDR2 YFSETQ. The length of the CDR3 is 14 residues. V was pared by 3 bases and J by 3 bases, with 12 bases between. RNA fractions of 10%, 30% or 50% and about 18,000 to 1,100,000 sorted cells were the source of naive CD8 libraries. One entry per CDR3 protein, called by TCRdb with MiXCR from the PCR reads. The sample gives about 500,000 distinct CDR3 sequences, over 20% of which show up once; 0.84% is in the top ten. Sequenced: naive CD8+ T cells from blood, with Jurkat cell RNA spiked in. Indicated subset: FACS-sorted CD8+CD4-CCR7+CD45RA+ naive T cells. The chain has TRBV5-1 and TRBJ1-1; D is uncertain. This sequence was found in a human donor in good health. Some libraries in this study had Jurkat cell RNA spiked in. Here the CDR3 reads CASSSESVYTEAFF. The CDR3 nucleotides are TGCGCCAGCAGCTCGGAATCGGTCTACACTGAAGCTTTCTTT. Drawing the rest from reference TRBV5-1 and TRBJ1-1, the complete variable domain is KAGVTQTPRYLIKTRGQQVTLSCSPISGHRSVSWYQQTPGQGLQFLFEYFSETQRNKGNFPGRFSGRQFSNSRSEMNVSTLELGDSALYLCASSSESVYTEAFFGQGTRLTVV.